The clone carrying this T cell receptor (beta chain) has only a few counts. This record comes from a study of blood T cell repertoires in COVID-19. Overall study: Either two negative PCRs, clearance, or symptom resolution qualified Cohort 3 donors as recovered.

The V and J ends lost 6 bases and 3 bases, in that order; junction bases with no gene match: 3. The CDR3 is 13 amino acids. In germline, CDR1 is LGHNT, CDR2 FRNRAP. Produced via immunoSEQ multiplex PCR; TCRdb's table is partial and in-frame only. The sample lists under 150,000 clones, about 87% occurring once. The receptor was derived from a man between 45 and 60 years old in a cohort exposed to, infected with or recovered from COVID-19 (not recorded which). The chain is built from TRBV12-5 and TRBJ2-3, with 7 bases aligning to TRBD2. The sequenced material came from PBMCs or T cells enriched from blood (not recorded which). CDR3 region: CASGGGPTDTQYF. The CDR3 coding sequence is TGTGCTAGTGGGGGAGGGCCGACAGATACGCAGTATTTT.